A selection of T cell receptor beta chains follows, all from one sample in a study of CD8 T cells in ankylosing spondylitis. One entry per CDR3 protein, called by TCRdb with MiXCR from the 5' RACE reads. The sample includes around 150,000 distinct CDR3 sequences, 18% of them seen just once. The material sequenced was blood, either unsorted or a sorted T cell fraction (not recorded which). Receptor source: a male donor with ankylosing spondylitis or in good health (not recorded which). Each CDR3 is given with its conserved first and last residue. The D gene is left open where the match is weak. Clone size is given for some rows only: seen once, a few or many times, or a class if the clone is expanded.

TRBJ2-7 NA TRBV18 many TGTGCCAGCTCGATCGGGGGAACCGAGCAGTACTTC CASSIGGTEQYF
TRBJ2-2 TRBD2 TRBV19 few TGTGCCAGTAGAGACTCGGGACTAGTCGGGGAGCTGTTTTTT CASRDSGLVGELFF
TRBJ2-1 NA TRBV9 few TGTGCCAGCAGCGTAGAGTCTAGTGGGTGGAATGAGCAGTTCTTC CASSVESSGWNEQFF
TRBJ1-5 TRBD1 TRBV5-6 many TGTGCCAGCAGCTTTCTTTCACAGGGGCCAGATCAGCCCCAGCATTTT CASSFLSQGPDQPQHF
TRBJ2-3 NA TRBV5-1 NA TGCGCCAGCAGCTTAGGTGGTTACCGCACAGATACGCAGTATTTT CASSLGGYRTDTQYF
TRBJ2-7 NA TRBV5-1 NA TGCGCCAGCAGCGTCGGGACTCTGAGCTCCTACGAGCAGTACTTC CASSVGTLSSYEQYF
TRBJ2-1 TRBD2 TRBV20-1 NA TGCAGTGCTAGGTGGCTAGCGGACAATGAGCAGTTCTTC CSARWLADNEQFF
TRBJ2-1 NA TRBV11-3 NA TGTGCCAGCAGCCCCTCACGGGGGTTCAATGAGCAGTTCTTC CASSPSRGFNEQFF
TRBJ2-7 TRBD1 TRBV5-1 many TGCGCCAGCAGCTTGATCGGACAGGGGTACGAGCAGTACTTC CASSLIGQGYEQYF
TRBJ2-1 TRBD2 TRBV5-4 NA TGTGCCAGCAGCTTGGGCTGGGGACTAGCGGGAAGGGATGAGCAGTTCTTC CASSLGWGLAGRDEQFF
TRBJ1-5 NA TRBV10-3 many TGTGCCATCTCGGGGGGCAGGGGAAACCAGCCCCAGCATTTT CAISGGRGNQPQHF
TRBJ1-3 NA TRBV2 many TGTGCCAGTGATCTCAGGAGCTCTGGAAACACCATATATTTT CASDLRSSGNTIYF
TRBJ2-1 NA TRBV5-1 few TGCGCCAGCAGCTTGGGAGGTCTAGCTGGCTACAATGAGCAGTTCTTC CASSLGGLAGYNEQFF
TRBJ1-1 NA TRBV18 NA TGTGCCAGCTCAGACGGCGGGGAAGCTTTCTTT CASSDGGEAFF
TRBJ2-7 NA TRBV20-1 many TGCAGTGCTAGTTCTATACAGGGTTACGAGCAGTACTTC CSASSIQGYEQYF
TRBJ1-5 NA TRBV12-3/TRBV12-4 few TGTGCCAGCAGTCTCGGCGGGCAGGTGGCACAGCCCCAGCATTTT CASSLGGQVAQPQHF
TRBJ1-2 NA TRBV24-1 NA TGTGCCACCAGTGCGGGAACGATTGGCTACACCTTC CATSAGTIGYTF
TRBJ2-3 NA TRBV3-1 few TGTGCCAGCAGCCAAACGCGAGGGTCCACAGATACGCAGTATTTT CASSQTRGSTDTQYF
TRBJ2-3 TRBD2 TRBV7-6 few TGTGCCAGCAGCTTTGGCGGGAGCGAAGATACGCAGTATTTT CASSFGGSEDTQYF
TRBJ2-3 TRBD1 TRBV5-1 many TGCGCCAGCAACAGGGGAACCACACCAGATACGCAGTATTTT CASNRGTTPDTQYF
TRBJ1-1 NA TRBV28 few TGTGCCAGCAGTTTGATTTTCGTAATCGGGGCCCGCACTGAAGCTTTCTTT CASSLIFVIGARTEAFF
TRBJ2-7 TRBD2 TRBV20-1 many TGCAGTGCTAGAGGGACTAGCGGGAGAGGTAACTTC CSARGTSGRGNF
TRBJ2-6 NA TRBV28 NA TGTGCCAGCAGTTATGGGGAGTCTGGGGCCAACGTCCTGACTTTC CASSYGESGANVLTF
TRBJ1-1 NA TRBV4-2 NA TGTGCCAGCAGCCAAATGGCACAGGCAATAAGTGAAGCTTTCTTT CASSQMAQAISEAFF
TRBJ1-5 TRBD1 TRBV18 NA TGTGCCAGCTCACCACAGACAGGGCCGAATCAGCCCCAGCATTTT CASSPQTGPNQPQHF
TRBJ2-5 TRBD1 TRBV5-1 NA TGCGCCAGCAGCTATTGGACAGGGCCCACAGAGACCCAGTACTTC CASSYWTGPTETQYF
TRBJ1-5 NA TRBV27 few TGTGCCAGCGGTCCGGGGGGGGGAAATCAGCCCCAGCATTTT CASGPGGGNQPQHF
TRBJ2-3 NA TRBV9 NA TGTGCCAGCAGCCTTGGGATTCCAGATACGCAGTATTTT CASSLGIPDTQYF
TRBJ1-1 TRBD1 TRBV5-1 few TGCGCCAGCAGCTCCTTCACAGGGGATGGGACTGAAGCTTTCTTT CASSSFTGDGTEAFF
TRBJ1-4 NA TRBV29-1 NA TGCAGCGTGTTGGGATTGAATGAAAAACTGTTTTTT CSVLGLNEKLFF
TRBJ2-2 NA TRBV28 few TGTGCCAGCAGTGGTTGGACCAACACCGGGGAGCTGTTTTTT CASSGWTNTGELFF
TRBJ2-1 TRBD2 TRBV6-5 NA TGTGCCAGCAACCCCGAGGGACTAGCCTCGTTCTTC CASNPEGLASFF
TRBJ1-2 TRBD1 TRBV29-1 few TGCAGCGTTGACTTGCAGGGGGCGAGTTATGGCTACACCTTC CSVDLQGASYGYTF
TRBJ2-1 NA TRBV7-3 NA TGTGCCAGCAGCTTAGGTCTAGCCCACAATGAGCAGTTCTTC CASSLGLAHNEQFF
TRBJ2-7 TRBD1 TRBV3-1 many TGTGCCAGCAGCCAAAACAGGGGCGAGCAGTACTTC CASSQNRGEQYF
TRBJ1-2 NA TRBV29-1 many TGCAGCGTTGAAGTCGGAGGCTACACCTTC CSVEVGGYTF
TRBJ2-1 NA TRBV11-2 NA TGTGCCAGCAGCCCCGGACCCGGTGAGCAGTTCTTC CASSPGPGEQFF
TRBJ2-5 NA TRBV2 NA TGTGTCAGCAGTGATGGGGTAGGGGAGACCCAGTACTTC CVSSDGVGETQYF
TRBJ1-2 TRBD1 TRBV3-1 many TGTGCCAGCAGCGGAGGACAGGGCCTCTATGGCTACACCTTC CASSGGQGLYGYTF